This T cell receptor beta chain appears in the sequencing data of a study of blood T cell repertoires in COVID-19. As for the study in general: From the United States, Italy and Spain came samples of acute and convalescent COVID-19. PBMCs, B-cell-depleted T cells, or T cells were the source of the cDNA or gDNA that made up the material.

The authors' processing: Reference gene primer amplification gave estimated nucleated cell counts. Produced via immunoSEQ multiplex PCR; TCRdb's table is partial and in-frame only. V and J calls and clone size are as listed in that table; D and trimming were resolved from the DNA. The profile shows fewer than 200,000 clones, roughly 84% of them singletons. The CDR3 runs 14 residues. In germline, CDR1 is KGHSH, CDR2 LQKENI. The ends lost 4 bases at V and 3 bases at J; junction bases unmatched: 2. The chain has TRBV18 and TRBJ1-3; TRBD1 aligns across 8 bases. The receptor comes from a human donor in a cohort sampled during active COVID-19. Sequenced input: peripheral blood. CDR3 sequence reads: CASSLDRDGNTIYF. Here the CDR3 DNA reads TGTGCCAGCTCACTGGACAGGGATGGAAACACCATATATTTT.